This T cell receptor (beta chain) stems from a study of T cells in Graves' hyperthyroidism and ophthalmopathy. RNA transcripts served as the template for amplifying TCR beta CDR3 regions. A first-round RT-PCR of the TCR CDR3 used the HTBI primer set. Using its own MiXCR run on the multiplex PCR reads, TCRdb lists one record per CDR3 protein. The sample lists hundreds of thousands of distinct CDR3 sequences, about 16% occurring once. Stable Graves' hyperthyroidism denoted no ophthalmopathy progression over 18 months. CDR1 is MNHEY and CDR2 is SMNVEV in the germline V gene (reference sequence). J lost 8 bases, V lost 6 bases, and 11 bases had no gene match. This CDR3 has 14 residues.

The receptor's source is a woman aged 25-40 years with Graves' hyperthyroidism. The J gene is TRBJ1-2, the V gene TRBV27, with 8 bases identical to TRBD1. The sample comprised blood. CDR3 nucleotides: TGTGCCAGCAGACTCTCAGGGGGCGCGTGGGGCTACACCTTC. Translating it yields CASRLSGGAWGYTF.